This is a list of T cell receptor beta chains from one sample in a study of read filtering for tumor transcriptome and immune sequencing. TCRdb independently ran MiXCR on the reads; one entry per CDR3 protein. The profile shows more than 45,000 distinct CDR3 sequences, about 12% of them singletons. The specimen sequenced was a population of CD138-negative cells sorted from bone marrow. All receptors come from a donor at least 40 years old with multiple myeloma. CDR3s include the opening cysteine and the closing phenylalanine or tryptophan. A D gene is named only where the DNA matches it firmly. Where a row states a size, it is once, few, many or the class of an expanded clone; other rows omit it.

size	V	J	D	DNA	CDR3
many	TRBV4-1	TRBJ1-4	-	TGCGCCAGCAGCCAAGAGGGGGGAACTTCTAATGAAAAACTGTTTTTT	CASSQEGGTSNEKLFF
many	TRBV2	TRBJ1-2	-	TGTGCCAGCTCTAGACAGGAGCGCTATGGCTATACCTTC	CASSRQERYGYTF
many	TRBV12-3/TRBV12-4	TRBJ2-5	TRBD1	TGTGCCAGCAGTCTTCGGACAGGGTTAGAGACCCAGTACTTC	CASSLRTGLETQYF
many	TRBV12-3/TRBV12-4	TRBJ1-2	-	TGTGCCAGCAGGGGGTCGGGGGGCTCCTATGGCTACACCTTC	CASRGSGGSYGYTF
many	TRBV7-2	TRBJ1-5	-	TGTGCCAGCAGCTTTAGACAGCTACAAAATAGCAATCAGCCCCAGCATTTT	CASSFRQLQNSNQPQHF
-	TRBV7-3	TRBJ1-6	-	TGTGCCAGCAGCTCCCAGGATAATTCACCCCTCCACTTT	CASSSQDNSPLHF
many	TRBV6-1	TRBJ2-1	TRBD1	TGTGCCAGCAGGCAATCCTACTTTCCGGGACAGGGTAACGATGAGCAGTTCTTC	CASRQSYFPGQGNDEQFF
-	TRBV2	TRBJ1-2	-	TGTGCCAGCAGTGACAACGGGGTGTATGGCTACACCTTC	CASSDNGVYGYTF
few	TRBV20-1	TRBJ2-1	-	TGCAGTGCTAGGATGTCTAAATCGCCCTACAATGAGCAGTTCTTC	CSARMSKSPYNEQFF
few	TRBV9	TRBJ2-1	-	TGCGCCAGCAACACCCCCCCAGGCCACAGTGAGCAGTTCTTC	CASNTPPGHSEQFF
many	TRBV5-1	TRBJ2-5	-	TGCGCCAGCAGCTTGGTGGGGAGTCAAGAGACCCAGTACTTC	CASSLVGSQETQYF
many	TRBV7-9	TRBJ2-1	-	TGTGCCAGCAGCTTCGACCACAATGAGCAGTTCTTC	CASSFDHNEQFF
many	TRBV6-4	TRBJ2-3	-	TGTGCCAGCAGTGACTCAGAGAGGGGATTCACAGATACGCAGTATTTT	CASSDSERGFTDTQYF
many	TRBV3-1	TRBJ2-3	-	TGTGCCAGCAGCCAAAGGGATACGCAGTATTTT	CASSQRDTQYF
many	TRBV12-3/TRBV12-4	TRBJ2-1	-	TGTGCCAGCAGTTTAAGTTCGGGTGAGCAGTTCTTC	CASSLSSGEQFF
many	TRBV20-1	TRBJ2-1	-	TGCAGTGCTAGAGCGGTTTTCAATGAGCAGTTCTTC	CSARAVFNEQFF
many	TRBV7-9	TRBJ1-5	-	TGTGCCAGCAGCTTAGCAGTGACAGGGCCCCAGCATTTT	CASSLAVTGPQHF
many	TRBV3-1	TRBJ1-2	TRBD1	TGTGCCAGCAGCCAACCACGGACAGGATCAGATGGCTACACCTTC	CASSQPRTGSDGYTF
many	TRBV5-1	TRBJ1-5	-	TGCGCCAGCAGCCTAAACCTGGGTCAGCCCCAGCATTTT	CASSLNLGQPQHF
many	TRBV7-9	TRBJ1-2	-	TGTGCCAGCAGCTCGTCCCTCTATGGCTACACCTTC	CASSSSLYGYTF
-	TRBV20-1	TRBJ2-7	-	TGCAGTGCAACGACACATGCCTACGAGCAGTACTTC	CSATTHAYEQYF
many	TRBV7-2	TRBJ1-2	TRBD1	TGTGCCAGCAGCACGCCAACAGGGGGCTACTATGGCTACACCTTC	CASSTPTGGYYGYTF
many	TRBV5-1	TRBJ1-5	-	TGCGCCAGCAGCTTCAGGGGCCCCCAGCCCCAGCATTTT	CASSFRGPQPQHF
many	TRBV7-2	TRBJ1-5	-	TGTGCCAGCAGCCGTGGGCTTGATCAGCCCCAGCATTTT	CASSRGLDQPQHF
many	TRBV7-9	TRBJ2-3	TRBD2	TGTGCCAGCAGCCTAGGGACTAGAAGATTGCAAGATACGCAGTATTTT	CASSLGTRRLQDTQYF
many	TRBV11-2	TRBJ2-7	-	TGTGCCAGCAGCCAAGCGGGCCCGAGGGAGCAGTACTTC	CASSQAGPREQYF
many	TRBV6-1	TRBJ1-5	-	TGTGCCAGCAGTGAAGACAGGCTAAGGGGAACTAGCAATCAGCCCCAGCATTTT	CASSEDRLRGTSNQPQHF
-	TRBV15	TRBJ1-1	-	TGTGCCACCAGCCTCTCGCCCGGGGGGGTTGGTGAAGCTTTCTTT	CATSLSPGGVGEAFF
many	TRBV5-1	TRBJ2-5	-	TGCGCCAGCACACCAACAGGGCATGAGACCCAGTACTTC	CASTPTGHETQYF
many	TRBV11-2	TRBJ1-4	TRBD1	TGTGCCAGCAGCTACAACAGGGGGCGCGGTGAAAAACTGTTTTTT	CASSYNRGRGEKLFF
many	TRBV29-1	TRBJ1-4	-	TGCAGCGTTGTGTTCCGGTTGGGTGAAAAACTGTTTTTT	CSVVFRLGEKLFF
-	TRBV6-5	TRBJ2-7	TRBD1	TGTGCCGGCAGAAGGACAGGGGTCGAGCAGTACTTC	CAGRRTGVEQYF
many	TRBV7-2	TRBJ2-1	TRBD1	TGTGCCAGCAGCTCGGGACAGAGCTCCTACAATGAGCAGTTCTTC	CASSSGQSSYNEQFF
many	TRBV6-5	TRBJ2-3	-	TGTGCCAGCACCCCCCGGGGAGGGGGCTACGATACGCAGTATTTT	CASTPRGGGYDTQYF
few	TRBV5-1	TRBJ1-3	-	TGCGCCAGCAGCTTGGAGCGGGGCTCTGGAAACACCATATATTTT	CASSLERGSGNTIYF
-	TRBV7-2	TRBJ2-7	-	TGTGCCAGCAGCTTAGAATTGGGAGTGTTGGAGCAGTACTTC	CASSLELGVLEQYF
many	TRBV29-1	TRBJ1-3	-	TGCAGCGTTGAACCGGGTTCTGGAAACACCATATATTTT	CSVEPGSGNTIYF
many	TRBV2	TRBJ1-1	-	TGTGCCAGCAGTGTAAGTCGGCTGAACACTGAAGCTTTCTTT	CASSVSRLNTEAFF
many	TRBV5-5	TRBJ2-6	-	TGTGCCAGCACCGAGACCCCAACGCCCTCTGGGGCCAACGTCCTGACTTTC	CASTETPTPSGANVLTF
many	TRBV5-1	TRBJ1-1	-	TGTGCCAGCAGGCCAGGCGGGAACACTGAAGCTTTCTTT	CASRPGGNTEAFF
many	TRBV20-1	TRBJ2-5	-	TGCAGTGCTGACTTACGGGAGCAAGAGACCCAGTACTTC	CSADLREQETQYF
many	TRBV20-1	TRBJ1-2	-	TGCAGTGCTAGAGATCTCGGCGCGTTCGAAAACTATGGCTACACCTTC	CSARDLGAFENYGYTF
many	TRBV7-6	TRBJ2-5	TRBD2	TGTGCCAGCAGCTTAGTAGATCTAGCGGGAGAGACCCAGTACTTC	CASSLVDLAGETQYF
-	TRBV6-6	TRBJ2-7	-	TGTGCCAGCAGTCCGGGACCCGATTTCAAGCAGTACTTC	CASSPGPDFKQYF
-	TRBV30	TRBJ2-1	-	TGTGCCTGGAATAAGGCATTAGCACTCAATGAGCAGTTCTTC	CAWNKALALNEQFF
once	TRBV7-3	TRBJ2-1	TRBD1	TGTGCCAGCAGCTGGATAGGGACAGGGTATGGCAATGAGCAGTTCTTC	CASSWIGTGYGNEQFF
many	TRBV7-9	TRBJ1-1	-	TGTGCCAGCAGCTTAGGGACCTGGGAGACTGAAGCTTTCTTT	CASSLGTWETEAFF
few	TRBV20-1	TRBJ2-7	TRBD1	TGCAGTGCCAGCGGACAGGGGGATGACGAGCAGTACTTC	CSASGQGDDEQYF
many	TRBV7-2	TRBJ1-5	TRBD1	TGTGCCAGCAGCTTATACCCGACAGGGGATAGCAATCAGCCCCAGCATTTT	CASSLYPTGDSNQPQHF
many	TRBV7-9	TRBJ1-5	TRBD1	TGTGCCAGCAGCTTAGCGGGGCTCCGGGACAGTAGCAATCAGCCCCAGCATTTT	CASSLAGLRDSSNQPQHF
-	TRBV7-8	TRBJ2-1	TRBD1	TGTGCCAGCAGCTGGATAGGGACAGGGTATGGCAATGAGCAGCTCTTC	CASSWIGTGYGNEQLF
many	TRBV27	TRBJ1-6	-	TGTGCCAGCAGTTTCGGTAACAGAAATTCACCCCTCCACTTT	CASSFGNRNSPLHF
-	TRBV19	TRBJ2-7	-	-	CASTSDRVEQYF
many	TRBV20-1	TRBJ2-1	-	TGCAGTGCTAGAGATTGGGACGGGGGCCCAGGGATCTACAATGAGCAGTTCTTC	CSARDWDGGPGIYNEQFF
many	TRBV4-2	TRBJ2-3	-	TGTGCCAGCAGCCAAGAAGGTTCCTCCGGAGATACGCAGTATTTT	CASSQEGSSGDTQYF
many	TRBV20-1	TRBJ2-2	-	TGCAGTGCTAATTATGCAGGGCGGGTGGTCACCGGGGAGCTGTTTTTT	CSANYAGRVVTGELFF
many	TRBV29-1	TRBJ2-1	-	TGCAGCGTGAAGAAGGAGGGTTCCAATGAGCAGTTCTTC	CSVKKEGSNEQFF